The 27 T cell receptor beta chains presented below share a single source sample, sequenced in a study of cytomegalovirus exposure and HLA in healthy donors. The primer mix had 60 Vbeta and 13 Jbeta primers. TCRdb's table, derived via immunoSEQ multiplex PCR, lists solely in-frame clones and lacks some. The table has 150,000 or so clones, roughly 84% seen once; the top ten hold roughly 1.9%. The sample taken for sequencing was PBMCs. All receptors come from a man between 18 and 29 years old in good health and CMV-seronegative.

A single count supports this clone. The J gene is TRBJ1-3, the V gene TRBV19; D call uncertain. Germline V gene sequence: CDR1 LNHDA, CDR2 SQIVND (reference sequence). The CDR3 extends over 12 amino acids. Trimming pared 6 bases from V and 3 bases from J, leaving 6 bases between. CDR3 coding DNA: TGTGCCAGTAGCTTCGGTGGAAACACCATATATTTT. This sequence encodes CASSFGGNTIYF.

Of note for this clone: The junction differs from germline at one of its ends, possibly a read error. The V and J genes are TRBV28 and TRBJ2-4, with TRBD1 identical over 7 bases. Looked up from germline, CDR1 is MDHEN and CDR2 is SYDVKM. The CDR3 consists of 14 residues. The CDR3 spells CASNLQGTKNIQYF. The DNA for the CDR3 is TGTGCCAGCAATTTACAGGGGACCAAAAACATTCAGTACTTC.

The V gene is TRBV9, the J gene TRBJ2-4; 10 positions agree with TRBD1. Germline lookup yields CDR1 SGDLS and CDR2 YYNGEE. Trimming removed 4 bases from V and 0 bases from J; junction bases left unmatched: 7. This CDR3 has 17 residues. The CDR3 nucleotides read TGTGCCAGCAGCACGTCGACAGGGGGCGAAGCCAAAAACATTCAGTACTTC. It specifies CASSTSTGGEAKNIQYF.

In its sample, this clone was seen once. The chain uses TRBV19 and TRBJ2-2; D possibly corresponds to TRBD1 (6 bases). This CDR3 has 15 residues. Germline lookup yields CDR1 LNHDA and CDR2 SQIVND (reference sequence). Trimming removed 8 bases from V and 0 bases from J, with 13 bases in between. In nucleotides, the CDR3 is TGTGCCAGTCGGCAGGGGTCGACGAACACCGGGGAGCTGTTTTTT. It is translated as CASRQGSTNTGELFF.

The chain links TRBV13 to TRBJ2-5, with 16 bases matching TRBD2. CDR1 is PRHDT and CDR2 is FYEKMQ in the germline V gene (reference sequence). V trimming: 5 bases; J trimming: 4 bases; junction bases outside the gene matches: 7. This CDR3 spans 17 amino acids. CDR3 protein: CASSEGLAGGYPETQYF. The DNA of the CDR3 is TGTGCCAGCAGCGAGGGACTAGCGGGGGGGTACCCAGAGACCCAGTACTTC.

This clone has just one count. The CDR3 region has the DNA TGTGCCATCAGATCCGGGACTAGCGGGCTCACGATCTCCTACGAGCAGTACTTC. Translated: CAIRSGTSGLTISYEQYF. The chain recombines TRBV10-3 with TRBJ2-7; 12 nucleotides agree with TRBD2. Germline assignment: CDR1 ENHRY and CDR2 SYGVKD. The length of the CDR3 is 18 residues. Germline trimming cut 6 bases from V and 0 bases from J; bases unmatched to any gene: 12.

The genes are TRBV10-3 and TRBJ2-4, with a weak D call TRBD2 (6 bases). The CDR3 is 17 amino acids. Germline V gives CDR1 ENHRY, CDR2 SYGVKD. V was shortened by 0 bases and J by 0 bases, with 12 bases between the two germline ends. The CDR3 spells CAISESGGDLAKNIQYF. The CDR3 region has the DNA TGTGCCATCAGTGAGTCCGGAGGGGATCTAGCCAAAAACATTCAGTACTTC.

The chain has TRBV7-8 and TRBJ2-7; D might be TRBD1 (5 bases). This CDR3 spans 16 amino acids. V gave up 1 base and J gave up 3 bases, with 16 bases separating them. Germline V gene lookup returns CDR1 SGHVS and CDR2 FQNEAQ. The CDR3 here is CASSLGVTAGFYEQYF. The DNA for the CDR3 is TGTGCCAGCAGCTTAGGGGTGACTGCAGGGTTCTACGAGCAGTACTTC.

The V gene is TRBV2, the J gene TRBJ2-1; 8 bases map to TRBD1. Germline V lookup: CDR1 SNHLY, CDR2 FYNNEI. J lost 8 bases, V lost 6 bases, and 6 bases had no gene match. The CDR3 spans 13 residues. CDR3 nucleotides: TGTGCCAGCAGCGGACAGGGAAGCTATGAGCAGTTCTTC. Translated: CASSGQGSYEQFF.

The V call is TRBV15, the J call TRBJ2-3; tentatively, D is TRBD2 (6 bases). Germline CDR1 LNHNV, CDR2 YYDKDF (reference sequence). The CDR3 covers 14 residues. Trimming stripped 0 bases from V and 8 bases from J, with 12 bases between. The CDR3 DNA reads TGTGCCACCAGCAGAGAGGGAGGACACCCTACGCAGTATTTT. Amino acid sequence: CATSREGGHPTQYF.

In this sample, this clone turned up once. The V call is TRBV6-6, the J call TRBJ1-3, with a weak D call TRBD1 (6 bases). The V gene lost 7 bases and the J gene lost 4 bases, with 11 bases spanning the gap. Germline CDR1 MNHNY, CDR2 SVGAGI (reference sequence). CDR3 size: 13 residues. The CDR3 protein is CASIRTGGNTIYF. The CDR3 bases are TGTGCCAGCATCAGAACAGGGGGAAACACCATATATTTT.

The chain has TRBV2 and TRBJ2-7; TRBD2 matches 7 bases. J gave up 1 base and V 4 bases, and 16 bases lay outside the gene matches. Germline values: CDR1 SNHLY, CDR2 FYNNEI. CDR3 length: 18 residues. CDR3 residues: CASSVMAGWEGSSYEQYF. The CDR3 DNA sequence: TGTGCCAGCAGTGTCATGGCGGGATGGGAGGGGAGTTCCTACGAGCAGTACTTC.

This clone has a single count. The chain combines TRBV4-2 with TRBJ1-1; TRBD1 agrees at 9 bases. Germline CDR1 reads LGHNA; CDR2 reads YNFKEQ. V lost 0 bases to trimming and J lost 14 bases; unmatched junction nucleotides: 16. The CDR3 loop spans 16 amino acids. CDR3 coding DNA: TGTGCCAGCAGCCAAGATGGGGTTAGGACAGGGGCATCCGGATTCTTT. It encodes CASSQDGVRTGASGFF.

This clone has a handful of counts. J is TRBJ1-5 and V is TRBV7-2; no reliable D call. Trimming cost V 3 bases and J 1 base, with 13 bases left between them. The CDR3 has 16 residues. Germline V gene data show CDR1 as SGHTA and CDR2 as FQGNSA. As DNA, the CDR3 is TGTGCCAGCAGCTTGTGGGGAGGTGGAAGCAATCAGCCCCAGCATTTT. Protein product: CASSLWGGGSNQPQHF.

A single count supports this clone. The chain combines TRBV27 with TRBJ2-1, with D perhaps TRBD2 (5 bases). With 8 bases removed from V and 4 bases from J, the gap between germline ends came to 21 bases. The CDR3 consists of 16 residues. Germline CDR1 reads MNHEY; CDR2 reads SMNVEV (reference sequence). The chain's CDR3 is CASSAGVSYPYNEQFF. As DNA, the CDR3 is TGTGCCAGCTCCGCGGGTGTTTCCTACCCATACAATGAGCAGTTCTTC.

The chain links TRBV5-1 to TRBJ2-5; the match to TRBD1 covers 9 bases. The DNA end is more similar to TRBJ2-7, so the J call may be wrong. Per germline, CDR1 SGHRS and CDR2 YFSETQ. The CDR3 totals 15 residues. The DNA for the CDR3 is TGCGCCAGCAGCAACCCGGGACAGGGAGCCCACGAGCAGTACTTC. Translating it yields CASSNPGQGAHEQYF.

The chain carries TRBV6-6 and TRBJ1-3; 7 bases line up with TRBD1. V was pared by 10 bases and J by 0 bases, with 9 bases of the junction left unmatched. CDR1 MNHNY and CDR2 SVGAGI come from the germline V gene (reference sequence). This CDR3 comprises 15 residues. The CDR3 sequence is CATIQGGLSGNTIYF. In nucleotides, the CDR3 is TGTGCCACCATACAAGGGGGCCTCTCTGGAAACACCATATATTTT.

This clone was seen more than once but under ten times. The J gene is TRBJ2-1, the V gene TRBV2; 11 bases line up with TRBD2. After removal of 6 bases from V and 4 bases from J, the junction contained 2 bases not matched to a gene. This CDR3 is built from 14 residues. Germline values: CDR1 SNHLY, CDR2 FYNNEI. In DNA form, the CDR3 reads TGTGCCAGCAGAGGGACTAGCGGTTACAATGAGCAGTTCTTC. Translating it yields CASRGTSGYNEQFF.

The chain combines TRBV5-6 with TRBJ2-5; a possible D gene is TRBD1 (6 bases). The ends were cut back, 0 bases at V and 12 bases at J, with 24 bases in the middle. Germline V gives CDR1 SGHDT, CDR2 YYEEEE. The CDR3 runs to 16 residues. As DNA, the CDR3 is TGTGCCAGCAGCTTGGGGTTTGAGGGACACCGACTGGGGAAGTACTTC. Amino acid sequence: CASSLGFEGHRLGKYF. The full variable domain, in which reference TRBV5-6 and TRBJ2-5 provide the parts outside the CDR3, is DAGVTQSPTHLIKTRGQQVTLRCSPKSGHDTVSWYQQALGQGPQFIFQYYEEEERQRGNFPDRFSGHQFPNYSSELNVNALLLGDSALYLCASSLGFEGHRLGKYFGPGTRLLVL.

This rearrangement joins TRBV21-1 to TRBJ1-5; the tabulated D call, TRBD1, remains unverified against the DNA. TRBV21-1 is marked as a pseudogene. The CDR3 spans 20 residues. CDR3 coding DNA: TGTGCCAGCAGTCCGATTAAACCGGGACAGGGGCGCCTTGGCAATCAGCCCCAGCATTTT. It codes for CASSPIKPGQGRLGNQPQHF.

This rearrangement joins TRBV10-2 to TRBJ2-3; D uncertain. The CDR3 is made up of 12 amino acids. Germline V lookup: CDR1 WSHSY, CDR2 SAAADI. Deletions cut 0 bases from V and 6 bases from J, with 4 bases between. CDR3 in amino acids: CASSESSDTQYF. The CDR3 DNA follows: TGCGCCAGCAGTGAGTCGTCGGATACGCAGTATTTT.

As concerns this clone: A junction boundary mismatches the germline segment, possibly from a read error. The chain carries TRBV25-1 and TRBJ1-5, with 8 positions matching TRBD1. Germline values: CDR1 MGHDK, CDR2 SYGVNS. This CDR3 has 13 amino acids. CDR3 nucleotides: TGTGCCAGCAGTGCAGGGGGCGATCAGCCCCGGCATTTT. It codes for CASSAGGDQPRHF. Supplemented by reference TRBV25-1 and TRBJ1-5, the full variable domain reads EADIYQTPRYLVIGTGKKITLECSQTMGHDKMYWYQQDPGMELHLIHYSYGVNSTEKGDLSSESTVSRIRTEHFPLTLESARPSHTSQYLCASSAGGDQPRHFGDGTRLSIL.

A few counts support this clone. CDR3 in amino acids: CASSYSYEQFF. The CDR3 bases are TGTGCCAGCAGTTACTCCTATGAGCAGTTCTTC. This sequence joins TRBV6-6 and TRBJ2-1; D uncertain. The CDR3 covers 11 residues. CDR1 is MNHNY and CDR2 is SVGAGI in the germline V gene (reference sequence). V was clipped by 0 bases and J by 8 bases, with 2 bases between them.

The V gene is TRBV5-6, the J gene TRBJ2-7; TRBD2 matches at 11 bases. The V and J ends lost 1 base and 1 base, in that order; junction bases with no gene match: 7. CDR3 size: 17 residues. The germline V gene has CDR1 SGHDT and CDR2 YYEEEE. The CDR3 spells CASSLPRLAGTSYEQYF. DNA for the CDR3: TGTGCCAGCAGCTTGCCCAGACTAGCGGGGACGTCCTACGAGCAGTACTTC.

The chain carries TRBV29-1 and TRBJ2-7; 8 bases map to TRBD2. The CDR3 covers 15 residues. CDR1 and CDR2 (germline): SQVTM, ANQGSEA. The V and J ends lost 2 bases and 1 base, in that order; junction bases with no gene match: 7. CDR3 residues: CSVESPAGGSYEQYF. The CDR3 DNA follows: TGCAGCGTTGAAAGTCCGGCGGGAGGATCCTACGAGCAGTACTTC.

The J gene is TRBJ1-3, the V gene TRBV6-5, with D hard to call. CDR1 and CDR2 from the germline V gene are MNHEY and SVGAGI. Trimming shortened V by 5 bases and J by 2 bases, and 13 bases separated the two germline ends. This CDR3 contains 15 residues. The CDR3 DNA follows: TGTGCCAGCAGTCCCGTCCCGAGCCCTGGAAACACCATATATTTT. This sequence encodes CASSPVPSPGNTIYF.

DNA for the CDR3: TGTGCCAGCAGAGCTGGGGGGGCAGATACGCAGTATTTT. Translation: CASRAGGADTQYF. The chain has TRBV6-1 and TRBJ2-3; TRBD2 aligns across 7 bases. V lost 6 bases and J lost 4; bases outside the gene matches: 4. The CDR3 spans 13 residues. Germline V gene lookup returns CDR1 MNHNS and CDR2 SASEGT.